This T cell receptor beta chain originates from a study of cytomegalovirus exposure and HLA in healthy donors. Trimming shortened V by 5 bases and J by 4 bases, and 11 bases separated the two germline ends. Germline CDR1 MDHEN, CDR2 SYDVKM. CDR3 size: 13 residues. Regarding the study as a whole: Most subjects' HLA-A and HLA-B alleles were reportedly predicted from TCR beta sequences. Most likely, a cluster of highly shared sequence variants arose as a sequencing artifact. As immune exposure information, only CMV serostatus was available.

Each donor's status was that of a healthy bone marrow donor. Concerning this clone: Its antigen is still unknown.

Vbeta (60) and Jbeta (13) primers were used in the PCR. TCRdb keeps only in-frame clones here, not all; method: immunoSEQ multiplex PCR. Here the sample table reports around 140,000 clones. The clonotype was recovered from a man between 18 and 29 years old in good health and CMV-seronegative. The V call is TRBV28, the J call TRBJ1-1; no definite D call. The sequenced material came from PBMCs. This chain's CDR3 is CASSTLVVTEAFF. In nucleotides, the CDR3 is TGTGCCAGCAGTACATTGGTCGTCACTGAAGCTTTCTTT.